What follows is one T cell receptor beta chain and its context. Its recognized antigen is unknown. No base qualities exist here, and no much larger clone lies one base off it. The data were obtained in a study of cytomegalovirus exposure and HLA in healthy donors (dated by TCRdb to 2017 to 2019). For the wider study: An earlier analysis of several hundred of the donors reported 250 to 300 Gb of sequence data and 117 million unique TCR beta sequences obtained from some 170 million T cells. An early release that covered roughly 600 HLA-typed donors contained around 300 gigabases of sequencing data and around 85 million unique TCR sequences. The genetic ancestry cluster associated with self-reported Caucasian donors included over 80% of the roughly 400 genotyped donors. The study aimed to test whether signatures of past pathogen exposure could be identified by cataloging public T cell receptors. The study used immunosequencing to profile the T cell repertoires of under 700 subjects and linked those repertoires to cytomegalovirus serostatus. Along with the approximately 700-subject first cohort, a separate validation cohort of roughly 110 different subjects was used. To predict cytomegalovirus infection status, the study brought together high-throughput TCR immunosequencing, statistical association of individual TCRs with disease status, and machine learning. A later analysis re-analyzed previously published TCR beta repertoires from approximately 700 donors and added high-resolution HLA genotyping to study TCR occurrence patterns. Rather than using new phenotypic data, the later analysis identified candidate immune exposures from TCR beta sequences and from how often those sequences occurred across donors. To decide whether each TCR beta V gene segment behaved as functional or pseudogenic, an earlier analysis of some 580 of the donors relied on high-throughput TCR beta sequencing. Donor age, sex, ethnicity and CMV serostatus were collected together with the repertoire data. In a later genetic analysis, genome-wide SNP genotypes for about three fifths of the roughly 670 donors were used, and that subset was treated as a discovery cohort. Every repertoire in the discovery cohort had been generated on one and the same sequencing platform. HLA typing included class I and class II loci at four-digit resolution. Typing coverage varied by locus: roughly 620-640 donors for A, B, C, DRB1 and DQB1; under 550 for DQA1; over 600 for DPA1; under 490 for DPB1. Roughly five DR-DQ haplotypes were handled as single units for association and clustering, since linkage in the cohort was strong. Among 300 to 500 genotyped donors of the cohort, an average of about 240,000 unique TCR beta nucleotide sequences was sequenced per donor, of which approximately 18% were non-productive.

The research as a whole found: It was suggested by the authors that the approach could potentially be generalized to other disease states and immunological phenotypes. Compared with the 666-donor mean, donors in an Asian-associated ancestry cluster had fewer N-insertions in productive TCRs, according to a later genetic analysis. In a later analysis, the rate of TCR association differed among HLA loci, with DRB1 alleles having the most associated TCRs and HLA-C alleles having the fewest. Some IMGT-functional V segments, including TRBV6-2 and TRBV6-3, could not be distinguished by the 87-base-pair reads and were therefore excluded. A total of around 150 TCR beta chains were listed by the study as associated with cytomegalovirus. In vitro tests confirmed that a few of the cytomegalovirus-associated TCR beta chains recognize cytomegalovirus antigens. Presence/absence analyses assumed roughly uniform sequencing depth across donors, an assumption that may not hold. Most TCR sequences were seen in very few donors, while some public TCRs were found in many individuals. Most CMV-associated TCR beta chains appeared to be HLA-restricted in a later analysis, and the HLA associations seemed to be driven largely by CMV exposure. Compared with equally common non-associated chains, HLA-associated TCR beta chains in a later analysis were more clonally expanded and had lower generation probabilities. Cytomegalovirus status was reported to be diagnosed by the classifier with high specificity and sensitivity in both the original and validation cohorts. The only immune exposure information available for the cohort was CMV serostatus. In a later genetic analysis, a missense DCLRE1C variant was associated with V-gene and J-gene trimming of TCR beta chains, and the association was replicated in an independent cohort. Correlated functional status among segregating V segments might reflect linkage disequilibrium, but an unknown experimental factor could not be ruled out. The earlier analysis of 450 to 700 of the donors excluded fewer than 20 rarely observed V segments, including chromosome 9 orphons, because counts were too low. Several of the top co-occurrence clusters appeared to be linked to parvovirus B19, influenza, CMV and Epstein-Barr virus, according to a later analysis. Because HLA typing was unavailable for some donors at each locus, only the typed subset was used in association tests. An earlier analysis of approximately 570 of the donors showed that most TCR beta V segments appeared in productive rearrangements either about 90% or about 30% of the time, which broadly matched IMGT annotations. Only TCR beta chains were sequenced in this cohort, and the absence of alpha or paired-chain data limited detectable features. A cluster of highly shared sequence variants was judged likely to represent a technical artifact of the sequencing pipeline. At a false discovery rate of 0.05, a later analysis linked some 17,000 TCR beta sequences to specific HLA alleles. When HLA alleles, especially DR and DQ, strongly co-occurred, attributing TCR associations to individual alleles was difficult. A further reported finding was that TCR beta sequences accurately predicted the HLA-A and HLA-B alleles for most subjects in the first cohort.

The cohort comprised some 700 healthy bone marrow donors. All cohort members were sampled while nominally healthy, although unrecorded immune exposures were likely present. The donor tested CMV seropositive, placing the donor among the 290 or so seropositive members of the cohort. Every donor gave a peripheral blood sample, and the peripheral blood mononuclear cells from that sample were used for TCR beta sequencing. The Qiagen DNeasy Blood Extraction Kit was used to extract genomic DNA from the blood cell samples. From cysteine to phenylalanine, the CDR3 is 14 amino acids long. The DNA shown is the 42-base CDR3, in frame from base 1. CDR1 and CDR2 were assigned from the germline V gene as SGHDT and YYEEEE. Library construction relied on the immunoSEQ multiplex PCR assay. The multiplex PCR relied on a mix of 60 forward primers for TCR Vbeta segments and 13 reverse primers for TCR Jbeta segments. The CDR3 region of rearranged TCR beta genes was amplified from genomic DNA by a multiplex PCR assay. Amplified TCR beta libraries were sequenced as 87-base-pair reads on the Illumina HiSeq System. The paper's data handling went like this. A later analysis counted tens of millions of unique TCR beta chains across the 550 to 750 repertoires, and about 10 million of these chains were shared by at least two donors. Raw reads were error-corrected and collapsed into unique sequences with a nearest-neighbor algorithm that merged closely related sequences to remove PCR and sequencing errors. To assign V, D and J gene segments, CDR3 sequences were aligned to IMGT reference sequences. For a sequence to be retained, a match of at least six nucleotides was required to both a V gene segment and a J gene segment. A rearrangement was called productive if the CDR3 had no stop codons and remained in frame with V and J, and every other rearrangement was called non-productive. CDR3 was defined according to IMGT convention as the region running from the second conserved V-encoded cysteine to the conserved J-encoded phenylalanine. The earlier analysis of about 610 of the donors excluded sequences that lacked an unambiguous match to a single V gene segment. An earlier analysis of about 590 of the donors classified V segments as functional when productive rearrangements were above 56.7% and as segregating when the standard deviation between donors was above 5%. To diagnose cytomegalovirus status from the catalog of TCR beta chain sequences, a statistical classification framework was built. In a later analysis, TCR nucleotide sequences were compared against IMGT/GENE-DB human TR gene sequences so that V and J genes could be assigned. Using the TCRdist pipeline, a later analysis assigned CDR3 sequences along with most-parsimonious VDJ recombination scenarios. In a later analysis, each TCR beta chain was defined by its CDR3 amino acid sequence together with its V-gene family, and reads without a unique V-gene family were excluded. As a way to deal with suspected cross-contamination and a sequencing artifact, a later analysis dropped 500 to 700 nucleotide sequences that were highly shared and had low generation probability. For each public chain, a later analysis derived a clonal expansion index from normalized ranks of inferred template counts within each repertoire. In a later analysis, generation probabilities were computed using a VDJ recombination model fitted to out-of-frame rearrangements, and the results were checked against IGoR. In a later analysis, TCR-TCR, TCR-HLA and TCR-CMV co-occurrence was scored with hypergeometric tests, and a repertoire-size bias correction was applied to TCR pairs. A later analysis estimated false discovery rates by permuting HLA or CMV assignments 20 times. In a later analysis, co-occurring TCRs were grouped with DBSCAN, and TCRdist sequence similarity was added when clustering was performed within HLA-allele-positive subsets. For co-occurrence clustering, repertoires with fewer than 30,000 or more than 120,000 public chains were excluded, along with roughly five repertoires with anomalous nucleotide sharing. The source is immuneACCESS, and TCRdb retained only in-frame sequences with V and J called. Part of the clones is not carried over; for the studies checked, unresolved V genes explain less than half of this, and the remainder is unexplained. V and J calls and clone size come straight from that table; D and trimming were deduced from the DNA. For this sample there are 90,000 to 100,000 clones; around 80% appear just once. Clones ranked in the top ten supply over 15% of the sample.

This sequence originates from a man aged 55 to 70 in good health and CMV-seropositive. The V gene is TRBV5-6 and the J gene is TRBJ2-5, and 8 bases in between align with TRBD1. The DNA end is more similar to TRBJ2-7, so the J call may be wrong. The sample comprised PBMCs. The DNA sequence reads TGTGCCAGCAGCTTGGGGCAGGGGGCCGACGAGCAGTACTTC. Its product reads: CASSLGQGADEQYF.